This T cell receptor (beta chain) was found in a study of vaccination and CD4 T cells after COVID-19. The Oncomine TCR Beta short-read assay was applied to DNA of cultured CD4+ T cells. TCRdb called the PCR reads again in MiXCR, with one record for every CDR3 protein. The sample has approximately 15,000 distinct CDR3 sequences, 78% seen once. This sample's treatment: roughly 11-day PBMC culture with coronavirus spike peptide pools or control peptides (ViraFEST assay). Details on this clonotype: Its antigen is not known.

With 1 base removed from V and 0 bases from J, the gap between germline ends came to 11 bases. Germline CDR1 is SGHVS and CDR2 is FQNEAQ. The CDR3 is 16 amino acids. This sequence originates from a human donor who received a COVID-19 vaccine. V is TRBV7-8 and J is TRBJ2-3, with a possible D match to TRBD1 (6 bases). The sample in question was CD4+ T cells from blood, cultured in vitro, obtained after SARS-CoV-2 vaccination. In DNA form, the CDR3 reads TGTGCCAGCAGCTTAGTTTCCGGACAGAGCACAGATACGCAGTATTTT. Amino acids: CASSLVSGQSTDTQYF.